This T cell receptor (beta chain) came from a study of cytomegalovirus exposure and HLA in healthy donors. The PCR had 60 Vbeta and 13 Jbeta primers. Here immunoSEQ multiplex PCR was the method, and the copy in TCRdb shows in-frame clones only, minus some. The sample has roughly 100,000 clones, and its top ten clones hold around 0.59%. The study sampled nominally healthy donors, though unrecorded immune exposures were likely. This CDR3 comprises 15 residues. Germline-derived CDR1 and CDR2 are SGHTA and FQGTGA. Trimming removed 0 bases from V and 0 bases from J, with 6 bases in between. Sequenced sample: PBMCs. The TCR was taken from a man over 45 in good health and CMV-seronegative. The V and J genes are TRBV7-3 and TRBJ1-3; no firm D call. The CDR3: CASSLTRGSGNTIYF. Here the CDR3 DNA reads TGTGCCAGCAGCTTAACTCGCGGCTCTGGAAACACCATATATTTT.